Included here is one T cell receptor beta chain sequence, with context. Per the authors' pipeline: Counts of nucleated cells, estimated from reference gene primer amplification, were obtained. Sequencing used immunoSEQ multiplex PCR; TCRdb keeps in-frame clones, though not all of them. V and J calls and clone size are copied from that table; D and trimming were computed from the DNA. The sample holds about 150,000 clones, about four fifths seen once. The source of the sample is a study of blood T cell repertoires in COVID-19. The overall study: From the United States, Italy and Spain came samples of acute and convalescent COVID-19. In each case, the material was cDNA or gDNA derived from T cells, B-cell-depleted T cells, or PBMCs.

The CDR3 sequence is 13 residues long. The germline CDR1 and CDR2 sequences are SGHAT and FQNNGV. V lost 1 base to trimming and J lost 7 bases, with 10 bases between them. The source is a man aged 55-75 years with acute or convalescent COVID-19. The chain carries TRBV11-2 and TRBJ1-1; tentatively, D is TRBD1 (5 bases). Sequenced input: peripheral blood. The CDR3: CASSLVGGSEAFF. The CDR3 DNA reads TGTGCCAGCAGCTTAGTGGGGGGAAGTGAAGCTTTCTTT.